Following are 31 T cell receptor beta chains from one sample sequenced in a study of regulatory T cells in long-lasting Graves disease. The TCR beta library used iRepertoire HTBI primers with Arm-PCR amplification of CDR3. TCRdb re-analysed the multiplex PCR reads in MiXCR, keeping a single row per CDR3 protein. Altogether 250,000 to 300,000 distinct CDR3 sequences are present, 20% to 25% being singletons, with the ten largest covering roughly 50%. The time point denotes: persistent/refractory GD, antithyroid drugs over 5 years with positive TRAb. PBMC-extracted RNA yielded the TCR library. The sample here was peripheral blood mononuclear cells (PBMCs), taken when the disease was refractory, from a patient treated with antithyroid drugs. These receptors were taken from a female donor with Graves disease.

Ten or more counts support this clonotype. This chain links TRBV15 with TRBJ1-2, with D unclear. In germline, CDR1 is LNHNV, CDR2 YYDKDF (reference sequence). With 0 bases removed from V and 3 bases from J, the gap between germline ends came to 11 bases. The CDR3 consists of 15 residues. The CDR3 region has the DNA TGTGCCACCAGCAGAGATCGGCAGTCCTACTATGGCTACACCTTC. It translates to CATSRDRQSYYGYTF.

Only a few counts were recorded for this clonotype. The chain couples TRBV10-3 to TRBJ2-7; 8 bases agree with TRBD2. CDR1 and CDR2 (germline): ENHRY, SYGVKD. The length of the CDR3 is 16 residues. The V and J ends lost 5 bases and 0 bases, in that order; junction bases with no gene match: 9. CDR3 in DNA: TGTGCCATCAGTAATAGCGGGAAAAACCCCTCCTACGAGCAGTACTTC. Translation gives CAISNSGKNPSYEQYF.

V is TRBV19 and J is TRBJ2-7; perhaps TRBD1 as D (6 bases). V lost 4 bases, J lost 4 bases, and 17 bases lay in between. Germline lookup yields CDR1 LNHDA and CDR2 SQIVND (reference sequence). This CDR3 contains 15 residues. CDR3 in DNA: TGTGCCAGTAGTACCGCCGGGACACAACTTTACGAGCAGTACTTC. This encodes CASSTAGTQLYEQYF. Full variable domain (remainder filled in from reference TRBV19 and TRBJ2-7): DGGITQSPKYLFRKEGQNVTLSCEQNLNHDAMYWYRQDPGQGLRLIYYSQIVNDFQKGDIAEGYSVSREKKESFPLTVTSAQKNPTAFYLCASSTAGTQLYEQYFGPGTRLTVT.

The J gene is TRBJ2-1, the V gene TRBV6-1; D uncertain. Germline V gene lookup returns CDR1 MNHNS and CDR2 SASEGT. This CDR3 comprises 14 residues. V was cut by 6 bases and J by 3 bases, with 12 bases left in between. CDR3 sequence (DNA): TGTGCCAGCAGGCTAGGTCGCGACTACAATGAGCAGTTCTTC. Protein: CASRLGRDYNEQFF.

This rearrangement joins TRBV9 to TRBJ2-6, with 7 bases identical to TRBD2. V lost 4 bases, J lost 1 base, and 2 bases stayed unmatched. Germline CDR1 SGDLS, CDR2 YYNGEE. The CDR3 is made up of 15 amino acids. CDR3 sequence: CASSFGRSGANVLTF. CDR3 bases: TGTGCCAGCAGCTTCGGGAGGTCTGGGGCCAACGTCCTGACTTTC.

This clonotype turned up a few times. V and J are TRBV7-8 and TRBJ1-6; the match to TRBD1 covers 8 bases. Germline values: CDR1 SGHVS, CDR2 FQNEAQ. This CDR3 is built from 16 residues. Unmatched junction bases numbered 12, after V lost 5 bases and J lost 9 bases. For the CDR3, the DNA is TGTGCCAGCAGCACTCGGGACAGGCCGGGGGGTTCACCCCTCCACTTT. It encodes CASSTRDRPGGSPLHF. The full variable domain, completed using reference TRBV7-8 and TRBJ1-6, is GAGVSQSPRYKVAKRGQDVALRCDPISGHVSLFWYQQALGQGPEFLTYFQNEAQLDKSGLPSDRFFAERPEGSVSTLKIQRTQQEDSAVYLCASSTRDRPGGSPLHFGNGTRLTVT.

This clonotype has a count of ten or more. The genes are TRBV29-1 and TRBJ1-5; D remains ambiguous. Per germline, CDR1 SQVTM and CDR2 ANQGSEA. V gave up 5 bases and J gave up 3 bases, with 8 bases separating them. There are 12 residues in the CDR3. In nucleotides, the CDR3 is TGCAGCGTTCGGCAACCCAATCAGCCCCAGCATTTT. It yields the protein CSVRQPNQPQHF.

The chain combines TRBV5-5 with TRBJ1-1; D ambiguous. V gave up 8 bases and J gave up 0 bases, with 5 bases separating them. CDR3 length: 11 residues. Germline V gene data show CDR1 as SGHKS and CDR2 as YYEKEE (reference sequence). The CDR3 bases are TGTGCCAGTCAGGTGAACACTGAAGCTTTCTTT. This codes for CASQVNTEAFF.

At least ten counts were recorded for this clonotype. The gene calls are TRBV6-2 or TRBV6-3 and TRBJ1-5; no clear D gene. The CDR3 is made up of 13 amino acids. The V end was cut by 2 bases, the J end by 5 bases, with 7 bases between. The germline V gene encodes CDR1 MNHEY and CDR2 SVGEGT. In DNA form, the CDR3 reads TGTGCCAGCAGTTACCTTGGGGATCAGCCCCAGCATTTT. Translating gives CASSYLGDQPQHF.

The CDR3 DNA reads as TGTGCCAGCAGTTACTTCCAGTCCTCCTACGAGCAGTACTTC. Protein: CASSYFQSSYEQYF. The chain couples TRBV6-4 to TRBJ2-7; no definite D call. The CDR3 has 14 residues. Trimming removed 5 bases at V and 0 bases at J, with 11 bases between. In germline, CDR1 is MRHNA, CDR2 SNTAGT.

This clonotype appeared a few times. The J gene is TRBJ2-3, the V gene TRBV27; TRBD2 agrees at 10 bases. With V trimmed by 3 bases and J by 5 bases, 11 bases remained unmatched. This CDR3 spans 17 amino acids. The V gene's germline CDR1 is MNHEY and CDR2 SMNVEV (reference sequence). Here the CDR3 reads CASSFSGLAGVVDTQYF. The DNA of the CDR3 is TGTGCCAGCAGTTTTAGTGGGCTAGCGGGAGTTGTAGATACGCAGTATTTT.

This chain uses TRBV7-2 with TRBJ2-1; possibly TRBD2 for D (6 bases). CDR1 is SGHTA, CDR2 FQGNSA, per germline. CDR3 size: 14 residues. Trimming shortened V by 5 bases and J by 8 bases, and 16 bases separated the two germline ends. The CDR3 DNA is TGTGCCAGCAGCCTAGATCTAGCGTTCGATGAGCAGTTCTTC. This encodes CASSLDLAFDEQFF.

Worth noting for this clonotype: The CDR3 carries no conserved terminal phenylalanine or tryptophan, so it likely arises from a read error. CDR3 DNA sequence: TGTGCCAGCAGCTTAGTCGGGGAGGGGATGAACACTGAAGCTTTCCTT. It translates to CASSLVGEGMNTEAFL. V and J are TRBV7-9 and TRBJ1-1, with a weak D call TRBD1 (5 bases). Germline assignment: CDR1 SEHNR and CDR2 FQNEAQ (reference sequence). V lost 1 base and J lost 0, with 12 bases in between. The CDR3 contains 16 residues.

The V gene is TRBV2, the J gene TRBJ2-2, with D tentatively TRBD1 or TRBD2 (5 bases each). CDR3 length: 14 residues. V was clipped by 10 bases and J by 6 bases, with 18 bases between them. Germline CDR1 SNHLY, CDR2 FYNNEI. CDR3 DNA sequence: TGTGCCACCAAATTCCAGGGAGTCGCCGGGGAGCTGTTTTTT. Translated: CATKFQGVAGELFF.

This chain uses TRBV11-3 with TRBJ2-5; D may match TRBD1 or TRBD2 (5 bases each). TRBJ2-7 explains the end of the DNA better; the J call may be wrong. The CDR3 loop spans 17 amino acids. In germline, CDR1 is SGHNT, CDR2 YENEEA. For the CDR3, the DNA is TGTGCCAGCAGCTTAGGGGCCCGGGACGCAGGGAACTACGAGCAGTACTTC. The encoded protein is CASSLGARDAGNYEQYF.

This chain uses TRBV3-1 with TRBJ2-7; D perhaps matches TRBD2 (5 bases). Trimming removed 4 bases at V and 2 bases at J, with 6 bases between. Germline CDR1 reads LGHDT; CDR2 reads YNNKEL (reference sequence). The CDR3 consists of 12 residues. The chain's CDR3 is CASSRRTYEQYF. The CDR3 DNA reads as TGTGCCAGCAGCCGGAGGACCTACGAGCAGTACTTC.

This clonotype turned up a few times. The V and J genes are TRBV7-2 and TRBJ1-4; D not resolved. V shed 5 bases and J shed 8 bases, with 18 bases lying between them. CDR3 size: 15 residues. CDR1 is SGHTA and CDR2 is FQGNSA in the germline V gene. The CDR3 loop reads CASSPLGRGGEKLFF. CDR3 nucleotide sequence: TGTGCCAGCAGCCCCCTTGGCCGAGGAGGGGAAAAACTGTTTTTT.

The rearrangement joins TRBV5-8 to TRBJ2-2, with D perhaps TRBD1 or TRBD2 (5 bases each). This CDR3 contains 18 residues. Trimming shortened V by 1 base and J by 2 bases, and 18 bases separated the two germline ends. CDR1 SGHTS and CDR2 YDEGEE come from the germline V gene. The CDR3 bases are TGTGCCAGCAGCTTGCTTGTCCCCCCGGGGCCCAACACCGGGGAGCTGTTTTTT. This encodes CASSLLVPPGPNTGELFF.

The V gene is TRBV20-1, the J gene TRBJ2-5, with D uncertain. Germline assignment: CDR1 DFQATT and CDR2 SNEGSKA (reference sequence). CDR3 length: 16 residues. V lost 0 bases to trimming and J lost 1 base, with 15 bases between them. CDR3 in amino acids: CSARDRRQSTQETQYF. The CDR3 region has the DNA TGCAGTGCTAGAGATCGAAGGCAGTCGACCCAAGAGACCCAGTACTTC.

J is TRBJ2-2 and V is TRBV15; no clear D gene. V lost 0 bases and J 1 base, leaving 6 bases between the germline ends. The CDR3 sequence is 15 residues long. In germline, CDR1 is LNHNV, CDR2 YYDKDF (reference sequence). This chain's CDR3 is CATSRDRRNTGELFF. Written as DNA, the CDR3 is TGTGCCACCAGCAGAGACAGGAGGAACACCGGGGAGCTGTTTTTT.

This clonotype was recorded many times. This sequence joins TRBV28 and TRBJ2-7; D not certain. This CDR3 has 12 amino acids. CDR1 is MDHEN and CDR2 is SYDVKM in the germline V gene. The V gene lost 7 bases and the J gene lost 3 bases, with 10 bases spanning the gap. The CDR3 spells CASKDARYEQYF. The DNA of the CDR3 is TGTGCCAGCAAGGACGCCCGCTACGAGCAGTACTTC.

This clonotype was seen a few times. The rearrangement links TRBV9 to TRBJ2-2, with D unresolved. V was clipped by 1 base and J by 8 bases, with 12 bases between them. Germline values: CDR1 SGDLS, CDR2 YYNGEE. The CDR3 has 14 residues. The CDR3 loop is CASSVLGMVGELFF. The CDR3, as DNA: TGTGCCAGCAGCGTATTGGGTATGGTTGGGGAGCTGTTTTTT.

The V call is TRBV6-5, the J call TRBJ2-5; D unresolved. Looked up from germline, CDR1 is MNHEY and CDR2 is SVGAGI. The length of the CDR3 is 13 residues. V was trimmed by 2 bases and J by 5 bases, leaving 9 bases between them. This chain's CDR3 is CASSYIAGETQYF. The CDR3 nucleotides are TGTGCCAGCAGTTACATCGCCGGGGAGACCCAGTACTTC.

In this sample, this clonotype turned up a few times. A much more abundant neighbour one base away suggests this may be a read error. The J gene is TRBJ2-5, the V gene TRBV24-1; no clear D. The germline CDR1 and CDR2 sequences are KGHDR and SFDVKD. This CDR3 has 14 amino acids. The CDR3 is CATNDFVGGETQYF. CDR3 nucleotide sequence: TGTGCCACCAATGATTTCGTGGGTGGGGAGACCCAGTACTTC.

The J gene is TRBJ1-5, the V gene TRBV19; D unresolved. Germline CDR1 and CDR2: LNHDA and SQIVND (reference sequence). This CDR3 has 15 residues. V was trimmed by 8 bases and J by 3 bases, leaving 17 bases between them. CDR3 sequence: CASGLRGVSNQPQHF. In nucleotides, the CDR3 is TGTGCCAGTGGCCTCAGAGGAGTGTCCAATCAGCCCCAGCATTTT. Full variable domain (outside the CDR3, taken from reference TRBV19 and TRBJ1-5): DGGITQSPKYLFRKEGQNVTLSCEQNLNHDAMYWYRQDPGQGLRLIYYSQIVNDFQKGDIAEGYSVSREKKESFPLTVTSAQKNPTAFYLCASGLRGVSNQPQHFGDGTRLSIL.

The rearrangement joins TRBV4-2 to TRBJ2-7; TRBD2 is a possible D gene (5 bases). The CDR3 is 13 residues long. V lost 3 bases to trimming and J lost 5 bases, with 11 bases between them. Looked up from germline, CDR1 is LGHNA and CDR2 is YNFKEQ. CDR3 nucleotide sequence: TGTGCCAGCAGCCAGGGAAATAGCGACGAGCAGTACTTC. This gives the protein CASSQGNSDEQYF.

In this sample, this clonotype turned up a few times. The chain recombines TRBV27 with TRBJ2-3; possible D gene TRBD1, 5 bases. Germline CDR1 MNHEY, CDR2 SMNVEV (reference sequence). This CDR3 comprises 15 residues. Trimming took off 6 bases at V and 0 bases at J, with 13 bases between the two ends. CDR3: CASSLRGGSTDTQYF. CDR3 in DNA: TGTGCCAGCAGCTTAAGGGGCGGAAGCACAGATACGCAGTATTTT.

This clonotype was counted many times. The V gene is TRBV27, the J gene TRBJ1-6, with unresolved D. This CDR3 is built from 16 residues. CDR1 and CDR2 (germline): MNHEY, SMNVEV (reference sequence). V lost 3 bases and J 0 bases, leaving 9 bases between the germline ends. CDR3 sequence reads: CASSLRQSSYNSPLHF. The CDR3 coding sequence is TGTGCCAGCAGTTTGAGGCAGAGCTCCTATAATTCACCCCTCCACTTT.

A few counts support this clonotype. The rearrangement links TRBV27 to TRBJ2-7; possibly TRBD2 for D (5 bases). Trimming took off 1 base at V and 6 bases at J, with 13 bases between the two ends. Germline lookup yields CDR1 MNHEY and CDR2 SMNVEV (reference sequence). This CDR3 is 14 amino acids long. The CDR3 loop reads CASSLLERRFEQYF. CDR3 bases: TGTGCCAGCAGTTTATTGGAACGGAGGTTCGAGCAGTACTTC.

This clonotype appeared a few times. Here the CDR3 reads CASSSLGPSYF. CDR3 sequence (DNA): TGTGCCAGCAGTTCACTCGGCCCCTCGTACTTC. The chain recombines TRBV7-9 with TRBJ2-4; D unresolved. The ends were cut back, 6 bases at V and 15 bases at J, with 15 bases in the middle. Per the germline V gene, CDR1 is SEHNR and CDR2 is FQNEAQ (reference sequence). This CDR3 spans 11 amino acids. The full variable domain, its missing parts supplied by reference TRBV7-9 and TRBJ2-4, is DTGVSQNPRHKITKRGQNVTFRCDPISEHNRLYWYRQTLGQGPEFLTYFQNEAQLEKSRLLSDRFSAERPKGSFSTLEIQRTEQGDSAMYLCASSSLGPSYFGAGTRLSVL.

There are a few counts of this clonotype. The rearrangement uses TRBV18 and TRBJ2-4; either TRBD1 or TRBD2 may fit D (6 bases each). The germline V gene has CDR1 KGHSH and CDR2 LQKENI. V was cut by 0 bases and J by 8 bases, with 8 bases left in between. The CDR3 runs to 13 residues. CDR3 protein: CASSPPRGDIQYF. The CDR3 DNA follows: TGTGCCAGCTCACCACCTAGGGGGGACATTCAGTACTTC.